These 3 T cell receptor beta chains originate from one sample sequenced in a study of T cells in Graves' hyperthyroidism and ophthalmopathy. Amplified regions were TCR beta CDR3 sequences from RNA transcripts. First-round RT-PCR with HTBI primers amplified the TCR CDR3 region. Using its own MiXCR run on the multiplex PCR reads, TCRdb lists one record per CDR3 protein. This table has roughly 510,000 distinct CDR3 sequences, 46% appearing once. Sequenced: peripheral blood or thyroid tissue (not recorded which). These receptors were taken from an adult woman with Graves' disease, either hyperthyroidism or ophthalmopathy (not recorded which).

The chain employs TRBV29-1 and TRBJ1-2; no reliable D call. In germline, CDR1 is SQVTM, CDR2 ANQGSEA. V was pared by 0 bases and J by 8 bases, with 13 bases between. The CDR3 covers 13 residues. CDR3 in DNA: TGCAGCGTTGAAGATCAAAGGCCGGGAGGCTACACCTTC. This translates into CSVEDQRPGGYTF.

There are many counts of this clonotype. The chain recombines TRBV5-5 with TRBJ1-2; tentative D call: TRBD1 (6 bases). V was pared by 5 bases and J by 3 bases, with 32 bases between. CDR1 SGHKS and CDR2 YYEKEE come from the germline V gene (reference sequence). The CDR3 length is 20 residues. This CDR3 reads CASRLTAGHPKGNGDYGYTF. CDR3 in DNA: TGTGCCAGCAGGCTGACTGCGGGACACCCCAAGGGCAACGGGGACTATGGCTACACCTTC.

This clonotype occurred many times. The chain is built from TRBV7-9 and TRBJ1-1; D gene uncertain. With 2 bases removed from V and 4 bases from J, the gap between germline ends came to 8 bases. Germline V lookup: CDR1 SEHNR, CDR2 FQNEAQ (reference sequence). CDR3 length: 13 amino acids. For the CDR3, the DNA is TGTGCCAGCAGCTTAAGGGTGGGCACTGAAGCTTTCTTT. Translation gives CASSLRVGTEAFF.